Listed here are 8 T cell receptor beta chains from one sample, sequenced in a study of cytomegalovirus exposure and HLA in healthy donors. TCRdb's table, derived via immunoSEQ multiplex PCR, lists solely in-frame clones and lacks some. There are 150,000 to 200,000 clones in the sample; 95% to 97% occur only once, and around 0.9% lies in the top ten. Source material: PBMCs. All receptors come from a young woman in good health and CMV-seronegative.

This chain links TRBV2 with TRBJ1-4, with TRBD1 matching over 7 bases. With V trimmed by 6 bases and J by 4 bases, 8 bases remained unmatched. CDR1 SNHLY and CDR2 FYNNEI come from the germline V gene. The CDR3 consists of 15 residues. As DNA, the CDR3 is TGTGCCAGCAGGGCACCGGGACAGTATAATGAAAAACTGTTTTTT. This gives the protein CASRAPGQYNEKLFF.

The J gene is TRBJ2-1, the V gene TRBV30; D possibly corresponds to TRBD1 (6 bases). The CDR3 is 13 amino acids. CDR1 and CDR2 from the germline V gene are GTSNPN and SVGIG (reference sequence). Trimming stripped 0 bases from V and 8 bases from J, with 11 bases between. The CDR3, as DNA: TGTGCCTGGAGTGTACTTACAGGGCATGAGCAGTTCTTC. This sequence encodes CAWSVLTGHEQFF. Using reference TRBV30 and TRBJ2-1 for the parts outside the CDR3, the full variable domain is SQTIHQWPATLVQPVGSPLSLECTVEGTSNPNLYWYRQAAGRGLQLLFYSVGIGQISSEVPQNLSASRPQDRQFILSSKKLLLSDSGFYLCAWSVLTGHEQFFGPGTRLTVL.

This clone came up once. J is TRBJ2-2 and V is TRBV5-1; 7 nucleotides agree with TRBD1. V dropped 6 bases and J dropped 0; count of bases not matched to a gene: 2. CDR3 length equals 14 residues. In germline, CDR1 is SGHRS, CDR2 YFSETQ. In DNA form, the CDR3 reads TGCGCCAGCAAGGGGACAGCGAACACCGGGGAGCTGTTTTTT. Residues: CASKGTANTGELFF.

The chain combines TRBV11-2 with TRBJ2-2; 7 positions match TRBD1. V shed 5 bases, J shed 4 bases, and the junction held 7 bases outside the gene matches. CDR1 SGHAT and CDR2 FQNNGV come from the germline V gene. The CDR3 runs 15 residues. CDR3 nucleotide sequence: TGTGCCAGCAGCCCCCTGACAGGGAGCACCGGGGAGCTGTTTTTT. It yields the protein CASSPLTGSTGELFF. Full variable domain (missing parts from reference TRBV11-2 and TRBJ2-2): EAGVAQSPRYKIIEKRQSVAFWCNPISGHATLYWYQQILGQGPKLLIQFQNNGVVDDSQLPKDRFSAERLKGVDSTLKIQPAKLEDSAVYLCASSPLTGSTGELFFGEGSRLTVL.

This chain uses TRBV19 with TRBJ1-5; 9 positions match TRBD1. Germline values: CDR1 LNHDA, CDR2 SQIVND (reference sequence). The CDR3 has 16 residues. The junction had 13 bases not matched to a gene; V was cut back by 6 bases and J by 7 bases. The chain's CDR3 is CASREQGTGGWQPQHF. In DNA, the CDR3 is TGTGCCAGTAGAGAGCAGGGTACAGGGGGCTGGCAGCCCCAGCATTTT. The variable domain in full, with the rest retrieved from reference TRBV19 and TRBJ1-5, is DGGITQSPKYLFRKEGQNVTLSCEQNLNHDAMYWYRQDPGQGLRLIYYSQIVNDFQKGDIAEGYSVSREKKESFPLTVTSAQKNPTAFYLCASREQGTGGWQPQHFGDGTRLSIL.

V is TRBV5-1 and J is TRBJ2-7, with TRBD2 as a possible D gene (5 bases). V lost 0 bases to trimming and J lost 2 bases, with 9 bases between them. Germline V gene lookup returns CDR1 SGHRS and CDR2 YFSETQ. This CDR3 spans 14 amino acids. The CDR3 DNA follows: TGCGCCAGCAGCTTGGGAGGGAATACCTACGAGCAGTACTTC. This translates into CASSLGGNTYEQYF.

This sequence joins TRBV28 and TRBJ2-5, with 7 bases matching TRBD1. The CDR3 runs 15 residues. Germline values: CDR1 MDHEN, CDR2 SYDVKM. V trimming: 6 bases; J trimming: 5 bases; junction bases outside the gene matches: 12. CDR3 bases: TGTGCCAGCAGCTGGGGTGGAACAGGGGATGAGACCCAGTACTTC. Translation: CASSWGGTGDETQYF.

The chain links TRBV30 to TRBJ1-5; D possibly corresponds to TRBD1 (5 bases). V was trimmed by 3 bases and J by 1 base, leaving 7 bases between them. The length of the CDR3 is 13 residues. CDR1 and CDR2 from the germline V gene are GTSNPN and SVGIG (reference sequence). The DNA for the CDR3 is TGTGCCTGGAGGTCAGGGAGCAATCAGCCCCAGCATTTT. Translated: CAWRSGSNQPQHF. Complete variable domain (other parts from reference TRBV30 and TRBJ1-5): SQTIHQWPATLVQPVGSPLSLECTVEGTSNPNLYWYRQAAGRGLQLLFYSVGIGQISSEVPQNLSASRPQDRQFILSSKKLLLSDSGFYLCAWRSGSNQPQHFGDGTRLSIL.